Sequencing of this T cell receptor (beta chain) was carried out in a study of PD-1 blockade in classical Hodgkin lymphoma. Time point given: newly diagnosed, previously untreated cHL patient sample. Purification of CD4+ T cells from thawed PBMCs was performed via magnetic negative selection. The CDR3 is made up of 15 amino acids. Germline assignment: CDR1 MNHEY and CDR2 SVGAGI. Losses at the gene ends were 6 bases for V and 4 bases for J; bases not matched to a gene: 12. The data were produced by immunoSEQ multiplex PCR, yet TCRdb's version contains in-frame clones alone and is incomplete. Of tens of thousands of clones listed, roughly 90% were seen once; the top ten hold 0.35%.

The sequencing sample was made of CD4+ T cells from blood. The clonotype originates from a human donor with classical Hodgkin lymphoma. The chain couples TRBV6-5 to TRBJ2-7; 7 nucleotides align to TRBD1. The CDR3 sequence: CASRSGTDVGYEQYF. In DNA, the CDR3 is TGTGCCAGCAGATCCGGGACAGACGTCGGATACGAGCAGTACTTC.